This TCR beta chain was sequenced during a study of blood T cell repertoires in COVID-19. The CDR3 consists of 16 residues. Germline V CDR1 and CDR2: SGHVS, FQNEAQ. V lost 2 bases to trimming and J lost 5 bases, with 16 bases between them. Sequencing was performed with immunoSEQ multiplex PCR; in TCRdb, only in-frame clones are kept and a portion is missing. Of under 500,000 clones listed, about 85% were seen once; the top ten hold around 1.8%. The TCR originated in a woman aged 18-29 years with acute COVID-19. Sequenced: PBMCs or T cells enriched from blood (not recorded which). V usage is TRBV7-8 and J usage is TRBJ2-1, with a tentative D call TRBD1 (5 bases). The CDR3 reads CASSLIFGQDNNEQFF. In DNA, the CDR3 is TGTGCCAGCAGCTTAATATTTGGGCAGGACAACAATGAGCAGTTCTTC.